These 20 T cell receptor beta chains were all obtained from the same sample, sequenced in a study of graft-versus-host responses after intestinal transplantation. Only in-frame clones appear in the TCRdb table, and some are missing; sequencing was by immunoSEQ multiplex PCR. Counted here are some 8,700 clones, more than 85% occurring once; the ten biggest clones make up around 2.3%. Sample: PBMCs, taken 11 days after intestinal transplantation. These receptors all come from a human patient who received an intestinal transplant, so some T cells may come from the graft donor.

The V call is TRBV7-9, the J call TRBJ1-1; D is undetermined. With 4 bases removed from V and 2 bases from J, the gap between germline ends came to 11 bases. The CDR3 contains 14 residues. Germline CDR1 SEHNR, CDR2 FQNEAQ (reference sequence). The CDR3 DNA is TGTGCCAGCAGCTATGCAGATATTAACACTGAAGCTTTCTTT. Translated: CASSYADINTEAFF. The complete variable domain, with remaining parts taken from reference TRBV7-9 and TRBJ1-1, reads DTGVSQNPRHKITKRGQNVTFRCDPISEHNRLYWYRQTLGQGPEFLTYFQNEAQLEKSRLLSDRFSAERPKGSFSTLEIQRTEQGDSAMYLCASSYADINTEAFFGQGTRLTVV.

The chain has TRBV6-5 and TRBJ2-2; D uncertain. The CDR3 length is 15 residues. Germline values: CDR1 MNHEY, CDR2 SVGAGI. Trimming cost V 7 bases and J 6 bases, with 18 bases left between them. The CDR3 coding sequence is TGTGCCAGCAAACTGCAGGAAGGTGGCTCCGGGGAGCTGTTTTTT. Its translation is CASKLQEGGSGELFF.

V is TRBV4-1 and J is TRBJ1-4; D remains unclear. This CDR3 region has 15 residues. Germline V gene sequence: CDR1 MGHRA, CDR2 YSYEKL. Trimming left V 1 base short and J 4 bases short, with 10 bases between. The CDR3 DNA is TGCGCCAGCAGCCAAGGAGCCAGGAATAATGAAAAACTGTTTTTT. Protein sequence: CASSQGARNNEKLFF.

J is TRBJ2-1 and V is TRBV5-6; the D gene is possibly TRBD2 (6 bases). Trimming removed 4 bases from V and 15 bases from J, with 17 bases in between. The CDR3 sequence is 12 residues long. CDR1 and CDR2 from the germline V gene are SGHDT and YYEEEE. The CDR3 coding sequence is TGTGCCAGCAGCCGCGGGGACCCACTTTTGTTCTTC. Translated, it gives CASSRGDPLLFF.

The sample holds one count of this clone. The J gene is TRBJ2-7, the V gene TRBV27; 7 nucleotides line up with TRBD1. The CDR3 length is 15 residues. Trimming cost V 0 bases and J 2 bases; bases outside gene matches: 4. The germline gives CDR1 MNHEY, CDR2 SMNVEV (reference sequence). The CDR3 here is CASSLSGQMTYEQYF. The CDR3 coding sequence is TGTGCCAGCAGTTTATCGGGACAGATGACCTACGAGCAGTACTTC.

The CDR3 region is CAWDDAGNPRGREEMVSYEQYF. Written as DNA, the CDR3 is TGTGCCTGGGATGACGCCGGGAACCCCCGGGGACGGGAGGAAATGGTGTCCTACGAGCAGTACTTC. V is TRBV30 and J is TRBJ2-7; 7 bases are shared with TRBD2. The length of the CDR3 is 22 residues. J was trimmed by 1 base and V by 5 bases; bases with no gene match: 32. Germline V gene lookup returns CDR1 GTSNPN and CDR2 SVGIG (reference sequence).

CDR3 amino acids: CSVEPGNTEAFF. Written as DNA, the CDR3 is TGCAGCGTTGAACCCGGGAACACTGAAGCTTTCTTT. The V call is TRBV29-1, the J call TRBJ1-1; D is unresolved. The CDR3 has 12 residues. Germline V gene sequence: CDR1 SQVTM, CDR2 ANQGSEA. Trimming stripped 2 bases from V and 1 base from J, with 5 bases between.

This rearrangement joins TRBV10-2 to TRBJ1-6, with D uncertain. Germline assignment: CDR1 WSHSY and CDR2 SAAADI. The V end lost 3 bases, the J end lost 10 bases, and 13 bases lay between the germline ends. CDR3 length: 14 amino acids. CDR3 DNA: TGCGCCAGCAGTGAAGGAGAGGAGAGGTCACCCCTCCACTTT. This encodes CASSEGEERSPLHF.

This clone was counted a few times. One junction end does not reproduce the germline sequence, and a read error may be involved. V gene TRBV5-5 combines with J gene TRBJ2-7; TRBD1 matches 11 bases. This CDR3 comprises 12 residues. Germline values: CDR1 SGHKS, CDR2 YYEKEE (reference sequence). CDR3 nucleotide sequence: TGTGCCAGCAGAAAGGACAGGGGGCGTAGGAACTTC. Amino acid sequence: CASRKDRGRRNF.

Only a few counts were recorded for this clone. The genes are TRBV6-5 and TRBJ1-2, with 8 bases that match TRBD1. Germline CDR1 MNHEY, CDR2 SVGAGI. The CDR3 is 13 residues long. J gave up 8 bases and V 2 bases, and 4 bases lay outside the gene matches. This CDR3 reads CASSYHRGLGYTF. The CDR3, as DNA: TGTGCCAGCAGTTACCACAGGGGGTTAGGCTACACCTTC.

The chain uses TRBV28 and TRBJ2-5, with a possible D match to TRBD2 (6 bases). The V end was cut by 4 bases, the J end by 5 bases, with 11 bases between. The CDR3 is 13 amino acids. Germline V gene data show CDR1 as MDHEN and CDR2 as SYDVKM. In DNA, the CDR3 is TGTGCCAGCAGTTCTCTAGCGAGGGAGACCCAGTACTTC. It encodes CASSSLARETQYF.

This rearrangement joins TRBV6-1 to TRBJ1-1; D unclear. This CDR3 is 15 amino acids long. The germline gives CDR1 MNHNS, CDR2 SASEGT. Trimming left V 4 bases short and J 1 base short, with 13 bases between. The CDR3 sequence is CASSVVNSPNTEAFF. CDR3 in DNA: TGTGCCAGCAGTGTTGTAAACAGCCCGAACACTGAAGCTTTCTTT.

This sequence joins TRBV18 and TRBJ2-7, with D possibly matching TRBD2 (8 bases). The V end lost 4 bases, the J end lost 0 bases, and 25 bases lay between the germline ends. This CDR3 is 19 amino acids long. Germline V CDR1 and CDR2: KGHSH, LQKENI. Written as DNA, the CDR3 is TGTGCCAGCTCACAACGGACAGGTCTAGCGGGCCGTCGCTCCTACGAGCAGTACTTC. This sequence encodes CASSQRTGLAGRRSYEQYF.

The chain links TRBV19 to TRBJ1-1; possibly TRBD1 for D (6 bases). Trimming removed 6 bases at V and 2 bases at J, with 10 bases between. CDR3 length: 13 residues. Germline V lookup: CDR1 LNHDA, CDR2 SQIVND (reference sequence). The CDR3 nucleotides read TGTGCCAGTAGCTTGACAGGTAACACTGAAGCTTTCTTT. Its translation: CASSLTGNTEAFF.

A word on this clone: Sequence at one end of the junction differs from germline and may be a read error. V gene TRBV2 combines with J gene TRBJ2-7, with D perhaps matching TRBD1 (6 bases). The length of the CDR3 is 14 residues. Germline values: CDR1 SNHLY, CDR2 FYNNEI. In nucleotides, the CDR3 is TGTGCCTGCAGTGAAATTCCAGGGGACTACGAGCAGTACTTC. Residues: CACSEIPGDYEQYF.

The V and J genes are TRBV10-2 and TRBJ2-1; TRBD2 matches at 7 bases. Looked up from germline, CDR1 is WSHSY and CDR2 is SAAADI. This CDR3 comprises 15 residues. Losses at the gene ends were 4 bases for V and 2 bases for J; bases not matched to a gene: 5. CDR3 sequence (DNA): TGCGCCAGCAGTGCCGCGCGGGAGCCCTACAATGAGCAGTTCTTC. Translation gives CASSAAREPYNEQFF.

The CDR3 loop is CASSVGRGTDTQYF. CDR3 sequence (DNA): TGTGCCAGCAGCGTGGGCAGGGGCACAGATACGCAGTATTTT. V gene TRBV9 combines with J gene TRBJ2-3; tentative D call: TRBD1 (5 bases). The CDR3 consists of 14 residues. Germline V CDR1 and CDR2: SGDLS, YYNGEE. The V end lost 2 bases, the J end lost 1 base, and 8 bases lay between the germline ends.

This sequence joins TRBV27 and TRBJ2-3, with D possibly being TRBD2 (5 bases). This CDR3 comprises 13 residues. Germline V CDR1 and CDR2: MNHEY, SMNVEV (reference sequence). The V end was cut by 5 bases, the J end by 4 bases, with 10 bases between. CDR3 loop: CASSPRGSDTQYF. CDR3 bases: TGTGCCAGCAGTCCCCGAGGGTCAGATACGCAGTATTTT.

V and J are TRBV6-5 and TRBJ2-7; TRBD1 matches at 7 bases. Losses at the gene ends were 2 bases for V and 6 bases for J; bases not matched to a gene: 4. The CDR3 has 13 amino acids. Germline V gene sequence: CDR1 MNHEY, CDR2 SVGAGI. The CDR3 DNA sequence: TGTGCCAGCAGTTACGACAGGGAATCCGAGCAGTACGTC. This translates into CASSYDRESEQYV.

This clone was detected a few times. The gene calls are TRBV5-1 and TRBJ2-7; 8 bases align to TRBD2. Germline-derived CDR1 and CDR2 are SGHRS and YFSETQ. CDR3 length: 15 amino acids. The junction had 4 bases not matched to a gene; V was cut back by 0 bases and J by 2 bases. The CDR3 region is CASSLGREGTYEQYF. CDR3 in DNA: TGCGCCAGCAGCTTGGGCCGGGAGGGGACCTACGAGCAGTACTTC.